This T cell receptor beta chain was captured by sequencing in a study of cytomegalovirus exposure and HLA in healthy donors. Turning to the study itself: A subsequent analysis reported that the roughly 120 validation repertoires were produced on the same platform that had also been used for the 600 to 700 first-cohort repertoires. Findings and limits, study-wide: Specificity of a few CMV-associated chains for CMV antigens was verified in vitro.

Germline V gene sequence: CDR1 SGHDT, CDR2 YYEEEE. V was shortened by 5 bases and J by 9 bases, with 9 bases between the two germline ends. This CDR3 comprises 11 residues. Sequencing used immunoSEQ multiplex PCR; TCRdb keeps in-frame clones, though not all of them. The sample comprises around 80,000 clones, approximately 96% of which are singletons, and approximately 1.3% rests with the top ten. To note about this clone: What it binds is unknown.

The sample consisted of PBMCs. This clonotype was sampled from a woman aged 18 to 35 in good health and CMV-seronegative. The chain recombines TRBV5-6 with TRBJ2-1; D not resolved. The CDR3 nucleotides read TGTGCCAGCAGTAGAGATGGTGAGCAGTTCTTC. Amino acid sequence: CASSRDGEQFF.